This T cell receptor beta chain was sequenced during a study of shared clonotypes between healthy human individuals (dated by TCRdb to 2020 to 2021). With respect to the entire study: A few men and a couple of women, aged 18 to 49 years, made up the cohort. For each donor, CD4 naive and CD4 memory were each run on three plates, CD8 naive on two plates, and CD8 memory on one plate. To estimate repertoire size and how much clonotype sharing occurs between individuals, the study deeply sequenced the blood TCR repertoires of roughly 5 healthy adults. To increase sequencing depth and limit assay-specific biases, TCR repertoire library preparation and sequencing were carried out by different laboratories using diverse techniques. Each donor's leukapheresis produced roughly between about 0.8 and 10 billion PBMCs.

Study-level results and caveats: When a handful of donors were compared, the shared fraction of clonotypes was 5% to 6.5% for naive CD4, 3.5% for naive CD8, more than 2% for memory CD4, and 0.4% for memory CD8. Sampling was limited to blood, and TCR repertoires in tissue likely differ from TCR repertoires in blood. Rarefaction of sorted-subset datasets indicated incomplete sequencing despite the large sequencing depth. Naive subsets generally had larger estimated clonotype richness than memory subsets did. Compared with non-shared clonotypes, the clonotypes found in all four sorted-subset donors had higher generation probabilities. The small number of donors limited the genetic and exposure-history diversity represented. Pairwise subsampling led to the expectation that sequencing depth would affect the degree of clonotype sharing among donors.

A word on this clone: Its antigen remains unidentified. No base quality values were provided; no much bigger clone lies one nucleotide off.

Donors were healthy HIV-negative adults with no recently reported acute infections or vaccinations. Every donor was a Caucasian adult residing in Nashville, Tennessee, USA. CD4+ T cells were enriched through magnetic negative selection, after which naive cells were positively selected on CD45RA and the remaining negative fraction served as the memory subset. After blood collection by leukapheresis, PBMCs were isolated using Ficoll-Histopaque density gradient centrifugation and then cryopreserved in the vapor phase of liquid nitrogen. Analytical flow cytometry was used to check the purity and quantity of each magnetically sorted T cell population. Each sorted fraction had its genomic DNA isolated and then quantified by UV absorbance on a Nanodrop 2000c. Between the V and J ends, shortened by 0 bases and 4 bases respectively, the junction contains 10 bases. The cysteine opens and the phenylalanine closes a CDR3 of 15 amino acids. Left in the record is the CDR3 DNA by itself, 45 bases read in frame from the first base. Reading the germline V gene (reference sequence) gives CDR1 MNHNY and CDR2 SVGAGI.

Using the deep immunoSEQ assay, TCR CDR3 regions were amplified from genomic DNA by multiplex PCR. For each cell subset, the extracted genomic DNA was distributed evenly across all wells of several immunoSEQ 96-well plates, and each plate served as one replicate. For sorted subsets, roughly 200 ng of genomic DNA, equivalent to around 29,000 T cell genomes, went into each replicate PCR. The purified libraries were quantified using a Qubit 3.0 fluorometer, sized with a Bioanalyzer 2100, and then quantified again using the KAPA Library Quantification kit. A separate single-read 150-cycle Illumina NextSeq 550 flow cell was used to sequence each immunoSEQ 96-well plate. The study's processing was this. Because only junctional sequences without quality scores were contained in the immunoSEQ output, filtering matching that applied to full-length reads could not be performed. Sequences were annotated with PyIR, a Python wrapper for IgBLAST v1.9, and V/J genes and CDR3 were assigned using IMGT germline references. Reads with weak V/J assignments (E-value above 1e-6), missing CDR3, stop codons, out-of-frame junctions, or ambiguous translated residues were removed. V3J clonotypes were defined as sequences sharing an identical inferred V gene, J gene, and CDR3 amino acid sequence. The percentage overlap between two repertoires was calculated by dividing the number of shared unique clonotypes by the size of the smaller repertoire. Three approaches were used to assess repertoire richness: RTK rarefaction, the Chao1 estimator, and Recon v2.1 estimates of unobserved clonotypes. Generation probabilities for all TCRbeta clonotypes obtained by the gDNA method from several donors were computed using OLGA. TCRdb took this table from immuneACCESS and kept in-frame rearrangements with V and J called. Such tables lack part of the clones; where checked against another copy, unresolved V genes explain under half of the gap, and the rest is unexplained. V, J and clone size reflect that table, while D and trimming were determined from the DNA. The sample table lists approximately 530,000 clones, about 96% of them with a count of one. About 0.057% of the sample goes to the ten largest clones.

The chain uses TRBV6-6 and TRBJ1-5; a tentative D match to TRBD1 spans 5 bases. Sample: naive CD4+ T cells sorted from blood. The sample's cell subset or site label, decoded: CD45RA+ positively selected. The TCR originated in a woman aged 30 to 39 in good health. The DNA is TGTGCCAGCAGTTACTCGTACGAGGGGAATCAGCCCCAGCATTTT. The translation is CASSYSYEGNQPQHF.